A single sample is the source of the 32 T cell receptor beta chains below, sequenced in a study of CD8+ T cells in alopecia areata. Described treatment: oral pan-JAK inhibitor, 5-10 mg twice daily. In each case, RNA was isolated and then reverse transcribed into cDNA as the sequencing template. Clones were sequenced by immunoSEQ multiplex PCR, and TCRdb holds only the in-frame ones, with some missing. Among about 270,000 clones, 60% were seen once, and the ten largest hold 0.75% to 0.95%. The sequenced sample was CD4+ T cells sorted from blood, obtained at approximately week 52, from a patient treated with tofacitinib. The receptors shown here come from a human donor with alopecia areata.

The chain recombines TRBV19 with TRBJ2-1; TRBD1 matches at 9 bases. This CDR3 has 14 residues. V was clipped by 5 bases and J by 8 bases; unmatched bases: 7. CDR1 is LNHDA and CDR2 is SQIVND in the germline V gene (reference sequence). CDR3 in DNA: TGTGCCAGTAGTGTCCGGACAGGGGTGGATGAGCAGTTCTTC. Translating gives CASSVRTGVDEQFF.

Many counts were recorded for this clone. This chain joins TRBV12-5 and TRBJ2-7, with D unresolved. Trimming pared 1 base from V and 7 bases from J, leaving 11 bases between. CDR3 size: 13 residues. Germline CDR1 is LGHNT and CDR2 is FRNRAP. CDR3 coding DNA: TGTGCTAGTGGTTTGGGAGAGGATTGGGAGCAGTACTTC. Protein product: CASGLGEDWEQYF.

The gene calls are TRBV5-1 and TRBJ2-3; 8 positions match TRBD2. V trimming: 0 bases; J trimming: 7 bases; junction bases outside the gene matches: 7. This CDR3 contains 15 residues. CDR1 is SGHRS, CDR2 YFSETQ, per germline. The CDR3, as DNA: TGCGCCAGCAGCTTGGCTACGCGGGGGGCCAATACGCAGTATTTT. Translating gives CASSLATRGANTQYF.

The rearrangement uses TRBV6-6 and TRBJ2-3; D unclear. Trimming left V 3 bases short and J 0 bases short, with 7 bases between. Germline lookup yields CDR1 MNHNY and CDR2 SVGAGI (reference sequence). The CDR3 has 14 residues. The CDR3 sequence: CASSYKGSTDTQYF. The CDR3 DNA reads as TGTGCCAGCAGTTATAAGGGAAGCACAGATACGCAGTATTTT.

The chain recombines TRBV25-1 with TRBJ1-2; tentative D call: TRBD1 (5 bases). V lost 4 bases and J 4 bases, leaving 10 bases between the germline ends. The CDR3 spans 13 residues. In germline, CDR1 is MGHDK, CDR2 SYGVNS. The CDR3: CASSGGRFYGYTF. In nucleotides, the CDR3 is TGTGCCAGCAGTGGGGGCAGGTTCTATGGCTACACCTTC.

The chain couples TRBV4-1 to TRBJ1-4; D is perhaps TRBD1 (6 bases). This CDR3 is 15 amino acids long. Germline CDR1 is MGHRA and CDR2 is YSYEKL. Between the trimmed V and J ends, which lost 6 bases and 5 bases, there was a span of 16 bases. DNA of the CDR3: TGCGCCAGCAGTTTCCTGACAGGCCCAAATGAAAAACTGTTTTTT. This codes for CASSFLTGPNEKLFF.

This clone showed up just a few times. As DNA, the CDR3 is TGCGCCAGCTGTCGGGACAGCCTCTACGAGCAGTACTTC. It codes for CASCRDSLYEQYF. The chain carries TRBV23-1 and TRBJ2-7, with 7 bases lining up with TRBD1. TRBV23-1 qualifies as an ORF whose function is uncertain. V shed 8 bases, J shed 3 bases, and the junction held 7 bases outside the gene matches. There are 13 residues in the CDR3.

The rearrangement uses TRBV5-4 and TRBJ2-7; TRBD1 might be the D (6 bases). Germline V gene sequence: CDR1 SGHNT, CDR2 YYREEE (reference sequence). V dropped 10 bases and J dropped 6 bases, with 23 bases sitting between them. This CDR3 is 14 amino acids long. The CDR3 protein is CAASRGQTLGEQYF. In DNA form, the CDR3 reads TGTGCCGCAAGTCGGGGACAAACCCTTGGCGAGCAGTACTTC.

This clone was detected a few times. The chain couples TRBV29-1 to TRBJ2-1; D not certain. Trimming shortened V by 2 bases and J by 9 bases, and 14 bases separated the two germline ends. There are 13 residues in the CDR3. The germline CDR1 and CDR2 sequences are SQVTM and ANQGSEA. The CDR3 is CSVEIATWSEQFF. Written as DNA, the CDR3 is TGCAGCGTTGAAATAGCTACGTGGTCTGAGCAGTTCTTC.

This chain connects TRBV9 to TRBJ2-7; 8 bases map to TRBD1. CDR1 and CDR2 from the germline V gene are SGDLS and YYNGEE. This CDR3 region has 15 residues. V gave up 3 bases and J gave up 0 bases; unmatched junction bases: 5. CDR3 nucleotide sequence: TGTGCCAGCAGCGCCCGGACAGGGAGCTCCTACGAGCAGTACTTC. This encodes CASSARTGSSYEQYF.

The chain couples TRBV25-1 to TRBJ1-1, with TRBD1 matching over 9 bases. This CDR3 has 14 amino acids. Germline CDR1 MGHDK, CDR2 SYGVNS. Trimming cost V 6 bases and J 5 bases; bases outside gene matches: 7. For the CDR3, the DNA is TGTGCCAGCAGGAAAACAGGGGGCCGGACTGAAGCTTTCTTT. Encoded protein: CASRKTGGRTEAFF.

This rearrangement joins TRBV6-6 to TRBJ2-7; perhaps TRBD2 as D (6 bases). With 7 bases removed from V and 2 bases from J, the gap between germline ends came to 15 bases. From germline, CDR1 is MNHNY and CDR2 SVGAGI (reference sequence). The CDR3 consists of 14 residues. The CDR3 sequence is CASMPGTLAYEQYF. In DNA form, the CDR3 reads TGTGCCAGCATGCCCGGGACTCTAGCCTACGAGCAGTACTTC.

This clone was found a few times. This chain joins TRBV7-2 and TRBJ1-6; possibly TRBD1 for D (5 bases). Deletions cut 0 bases from V and 8 bases from J, with 5 bases between. CDR1 SGHTA and CDR2 FQGNSA come from the germline V gene. CDR3 length equals 13 residues. CDR3 coding DNA: TGTGCCAGCAGCTTAGCCAGGGATTCACCCCTCCACTTT. Residues: CASSLARDSPLHF.

Only one count was recorded for this clone. The chain carries TRBV5-7 and TRBJ2-7; tentatively, D is TRBD2 (5 bases). TRBV5-7 is filed as an ORF, its function uncertain. V was cut by 4 bases and J by 2 bases, with 16 bases left in between. The CDR3 is made up of 15 amino acids. The CDR3 region is CASSPTGRGPYEQYF. Written as DNA, the CDR3 is TGTGCCAGCAGCCCCACCGGCCGGGGTCCCTACGAGCAGTACTTC.

The CDR3 region is CASSPTPEGVDTQYF. CDR3 bases: TGTGCCAGCTCACCGACTCCCGAGGGTGTGGATACGCAGTATTTT. J is TRBJ2-3 and V is TRBV18; possible D gene TRBD2, 5 bases. The CDR3 spans 15 residues. CDR1 and CDR2 (germline): KGHSH, LQKENI. With 3 bases removed from V and 6 bases from J, the gap between germline ends came to 16 bases.

This chain joins TRBV29-1 and TRBJ2-7, with D possibly being TRBD1 (5 bases). Germline CDR1 reads SQVTM; CDR2 reads ANQGSEA. The CDR3 loop spans 13 amino acids. Trimming shortened V by 3 bases and J by 3 bases, and 12 bases separated the two germline ends. The CDR3 sequence is CSVDGLGDYEQYF. Written as DNA, the CDR3 is TGCAGCGTTGATGGGCTAGGGGACTACGAGCAGTACTTC.

The V call is TRBV7-9, the J call TRBJ1-6; 9 bases match TRBD1. The germline gives CDR1 SEHNR, CDR2 FQNEAQ (reference sequence). The CDR3 runs to 15 residues. Trimming cost V 5 bases and J 9 bases; bases outside gene matches: 8. The CDR3 is CASSKNRDRVSPLHF. The CDR3 DNA reads as TGTGCCAGCAGCAAAAACCGGGACAGGGTTTCACCCCTCCACTTT.

The V gene is TRBV2, the J gene TRBJ1-1; D possibly corresponds to TRBD1 (5 bases). Germline V gene lookup returns CDR1 SNHLY and CDR2 FYNNEI. The CDR3 contains 12 residues. The V end lost 11 bases, the J end lost 4 bases, and 14 bases lay between the germline ends. The CDR3 protein is CAGQDGTTEAFF. The CDR3 bases are TGTGCCGGACAAGACGGAACCACTGAAGCTTTCTTT.

This clone was detected only a few times. The V call is TRBV5-6, the J call TRBJ1-6; TRBD1 might be the D (5 bases). The V gene's germline CDR1 is SGHDT and CDR2 YYEEEE. V lost 4 bases and J lost 0, with 20 bases in between. CDR3 length: 19 residues. CDR3 amino acids: CASSHEGSGVSSYNSPLHF. For the CDR3, the DNA is TGTGCCAGCAGCCACGAGGGATCGGGGGTCAGCTCCTATAATTCACCCCTCCACTTT.

The gene calls are TRBV29-1 and TRBJ1-6, with 8 bases fitting TRBD1. Germline loops: CDR1 SQVTM, CDR2 ANQGSEA. After removal of 4 bases from V and 8 bases from J, the junction contained 10 bases not matched to a gene. This CDR3 has 15 amino acids. CDR3 amino acids: CSVAAGGGSDSPLHF. DNA of the CDR3: TGCAGCGTTGCCGCAGGGGGCGGGTCGGATTCACCCCTCCACTTT.

The rearrangement links TRBV30 to TRBJ2-7; 12 bases fit TRBD1. The CDR3 extends over 13 amino acids. Germline trimming cut 7 bases from V and 9 bases from J; bases unmatched to any gene: 10. Germline V gene data show CDR1 as GTSNPN and CDR2 as SVGIG (reference sequence). This chain's CDR3 is CASQVGDRGPQYF. The CDR3 nucleotides are TGTGCCTCGCAAGTGGGGGACAGGGGGCCGCAGTACTTC.

The chain has TRBV29-1 and TRBJ2-5; D ambiguous. Germline values: CDR1 SQVTM, CDR2 ANQGSEA. The CDR3 has 12 amino acids. The V gene lost 5 bases and the J gene lost 5 bases, with 12 bases spanning the gap. CDR3 in DNA: TGCAGCGTTTACACCGTCAGGGAGACCCAGTACTTC. This sequence encodes CSVYTVRETQYF.

V and J are TRBV10-3 and TRBJ2-1; D remains ambiguous. CDR3 length: 14 amino acids. Germline V CDR1 and CDR2: ENHRY, SYGVKD. Trimming pared 5 bases from V and 6 bases from J, leaving 14 bases between. The CDR3 protein is CAISPGRPPNEQFF. The CDR3 DNA sequence: TGTGCCATCAGTCCCGGCAGACCTCCCAATGAGCAGTTCTTC.

This clone was counted a few times. The genes are TRBV5-5 and TRBJ1-1; D is undetermined. V dropped 7 bases and J dropped 0 bases, with 19 bases sitting between them. The CDR3 consists of 16 residues. Per germline, CDR1 SGHKS and CDR2 YYEKEE (reference sequence). The CDR3 coding sequence is TGTGCCAGCCCCACATCGGGGAGCACCATGAACACTGAAGCTTTCTTT. Residues: CASPTSGSTMNTEAFF. Full variable domain (rest looked up from reference TRBV5-5 and TRBJ1-1): DAGVTQSPTHLIKTRGQQVTLRCSPISGHKSVSWYQQVLGQGPQFIFQYYEKEERGRGNFPDRFSARQFPNYSSELNVNALLLGDSALYLCASPTSGSTMNTEAFFGQGTRLTVV.

The chain couples TRBV30 to TRBJ1-5; no clear D. V shed 5 bases and J shed 4 bases, with 15 bases lying between them. CDR3 size: 14 residues. Germline values: CDR1 GTSNPN, CDR2 SVGIG (reference sequence). Written as DNA, the CDR3 is TGTGCCTGGTCCTCGGAGAGGGCGAATCAGCCCCAGCATTTT. Its translation: CAWSSERANQPQHF.

This chain uses TRBV29-1 with TRBJ2-7; D possibly matches TRBD1 or TRBD2 (7 bases each). The CDR3 has 14 residues. Germline CDR1 and CDR2: SQVTM and ANQGSEA. Trimming pared 1 base from V and 4 bases from J, leaving 14 bases between. The DNA of the CDR3 is TGCAGCGTTGAAGCTCGCAGGGGGGGTTACGAGCAGTACTTC. It translates to CSVEARRGGYEQYF.

This clone was detected a few times. V is TRBV2 and J is TRBJ1-1, with D unresolved. The CDR3 extends over 12 amino acids. V shed 8 bases and J shed 6 bases, with 13 bases lying between them. From germline, CDR1 is SNHLY and CDR2 FYNNEI. CDR3 protein: CASGPLRAEAFF. CDR3 sequence (DNA): TGTGCCAGCGGCCCTTTGAGGGCTGAAGCTTTCTTT.

This chain connects TRBV9 to TRBJ2-4, with 9 bases identical to TRBD1. The trim removed 3 bases at V and 8 bases at J, leaving 6 bases unmatched. This CDR3 is 14 amino acids long. Germline CDR1 SGDLS, CDR2 YYNGEE. In nucleotides, the CDR3 is TGTGCCAGCAGCGCACAGGGGGCGTCCGACATTCAGTACTTC. Its translation is CASSAQGASDIQYF.

The chain employs TRBV5-1 and TRBJ1-4, with 9 bases that match TRBD1. With 4 bases clipped from V and 5 bases from J, the junction kept 9 bases outside the gene matches. The CDR3 is made up of 16 amino acids. CDR1 SGHRS and CDR2 YFSETQ come from the germline V gene. The CDR3 DNA reads TGCGCCAGCAGCCCGATTGGAGGGACAGGGAATGAAAAACTGTTTTTT. Amino acid sequence: CASSPIGGTGNEKLFF.

The chain recombines TRBV15 with TRBJ1-2; D is unclear. The CDR3 extends over 14 amino acids. V lost 0 bases and J 5 bases, leaving 10 bases between the germline ends. Germline CDR1 reads LNHNV; CDR2 reads YYDKDF (reference sequence). In nucleotides, the CDR3 is TGTGCCACCAGCAGAGAAGGGTTAGGGTATGGCTACACCTTC. Amino acids: CATSREGLGYGYTF.

The V gene is TRBV5-1, the J gene TRBJ2-7; the match to TRBD1 covers 9 bases. V was pared by 2 bases and J by 6 bases, with 3 bases of the junction left unmatched. CDR1 is SGHRS and CDR2 is YFSETQ in the germline V gene. The CDR3 is 13 amino acids. CDR3 residues: CASSFKTGGEQYF. The CDR3 coding sequence is TGCGCCAGCAGCTTCAAGACAGGGGGCGAGCAGTACTTC.

The chain uses TRBV6-1 and TRBJ2-7; D ambiguous. The V gene lost 5 bases and the J gene lost 2 bases, with 13 bases spanning the gap. Germline V gene data show CDR1 as MNHNS and CDR2 as SASEGT. The CDR3 extends over 14 amino acids. The CDR3 DNA sequence: TGTGCCAGCAGTCCATCGGGCCTCCCCTACGAGCAGTACTTC. It yields the protein CASSPSGLPYEQYF.